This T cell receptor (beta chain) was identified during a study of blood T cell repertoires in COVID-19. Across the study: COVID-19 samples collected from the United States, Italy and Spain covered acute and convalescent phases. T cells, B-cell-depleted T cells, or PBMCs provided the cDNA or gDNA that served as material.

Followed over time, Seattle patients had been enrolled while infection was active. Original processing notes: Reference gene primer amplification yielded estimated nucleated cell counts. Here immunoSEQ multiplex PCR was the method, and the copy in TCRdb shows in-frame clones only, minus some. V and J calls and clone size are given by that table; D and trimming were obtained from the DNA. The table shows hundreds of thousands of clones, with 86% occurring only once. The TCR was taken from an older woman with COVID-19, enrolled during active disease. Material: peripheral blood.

The CDR3 loop is CASTMGQGSNQPQHF. CDR3 DNA: TGTGCCAGCACCATGGGACAGGGATCTAATCAGCCCCAGCATTTT. The V gene is TRBV28, the J gene TRBJ1-5; 9 positions match TRBD1. V lost 7 bases to trimming and J lost 4 bases; unmatched junction nucleotides: 8. CDR1 is MDHEN and CDR2 is SYDVKM in the germline V gene. The CDR3 has 15 residues.